This T cell receptor (beta chain) was observed in a study of T cell changes during pregnancy in multiple sclerosis. Using immunoSEQ multiplex PCR, the repertoire was profiled, and TCRdb retains in-frame clones only, with some absent. The repertoire includes approximately 18,000 clones, almost 85% of them detected once, and 8% to 10% sits in the top ten. The CDR3 totals 13 residues. The germline V gene has CDR1 MNHEY and CDR2 SMNVEV (reference sequence). V lost 7 bases and J 8 bases, leaving 17 bases between the germline ends. This chain links TRBV27 with TRBJ1-2; D gene ambiguous. Sequencing was performed on CD8+ T cells from peripheral blood mononuclear cells, taken in the second trimester of pregnancy. This clonotype was sampled from a female donor in good health, enrolled as a control in a pregnancy study. CDR3 in amino acids: CASTDGPERGYTF. The CDR3 DNA is TGTGCCAGCACAGACGGGCCCGAGCGGGGCTACACCTTC.